Listed below are T cell receptor beta chains from one sample, sequenced in a study of T cells in Graves' hyperthyroidism and ophthalmopathy. TCRdb used MiXCR to reprocess the multiplex PCR reads, holding one entry per CDR3 protein. The sample records about 360,000 distinct CDR3 sequences, about 13% being singletons. What was sequenced was blood. The receptors derive from a woman aged 18-30 years with Graves' hyperthyroidism. The CDR3 runs from the conserved cysteine through the conserved F or W. Fields, in order: J gene, V gene, D gene, clone size, CDR3 DNA, CDR3 protein. The D gene is left open where the match is weak. Expanded clones are given a class, and other clones once, few, many or no size at all.

>TRBJ2-3|TRBV4-1|TRBD1|few
TGCGCCAGCAGCCTCAGACAGGGGGGTTTGGAAGATACGCAGTATTTT
CASSLRQGGLEDTQYF
>TRBJ2-1|TRBV7-2|TRBD2|many
TGTGCCAGCAAGACTAGCGGGGGGTTGGGCCGTGAGCAGTTCTTC
CASKTSGGLGREQFF
>TRBJ1-6|TRBV28|.|many
TGTGCCAGCAGTCAAGTTGGGGGAGGGGTTGATAATTCACCCCTCCACTTT
CASSQVGGGVDNSPLHF
>TRBJ2-3|TRBV20-1|.|few
TGCAGTGCTAGGGGCCGCCCCGGGGTCGCAGATACGCAGTATTTT
CSARGRPGVADTQYF
>TRBJ1-2|TRBV28|.|many
TGTGCCAGCAGTTTCTCCGGTCTCGGCTACACCTTC
CASSFSGLGYTF
>TRBJ1-2|TRBV7-9|.|few
TGTGCCAGCAGCCTGGGGACCCAACTACTGGGGCGGGGCTACACCTTC
CASSLGTQLLGRGYTF
>TRBJ1-2|TRBV29-1|.|few
TGCAGCGTTGATCCCGGTCGGGTGGGGGGGGGGGCAGGAGGCTACACCTTC
CSVDPGRVGGGAGGYTF
>TRBJ1-5|TRBV4-1|.|many
TGCGCCAGCAGCCAAGCCCAGGGTAGCAATCAGCCCCAGCATTTT
CASSQAQGSNQPQHF
>TRBJ2-7|TRBV4-1|.|few
TGCGCCAGCAGCCACCGAGGTGACAGTTCCTACGAGCAGTACTTC
CASSHRGDSSYEQYF
>TRBJ1-5|TRBV7-2|.|many
TGTGCCAGCAGCGAGAGGACAGACTATCAGCCCCAGCATTTT
CASSERTDYQPQHF
>TRBJ1-4|TRBV13|TRBD1|few
TGTGCCAGCAGCTCGCGGGACAGGGGGCAGTCTAATGAAAAACTGTTTTTT
CASSSRDRGQSNEKLFF
>TRBJ2-2|TRBV6-1|TRBD2|few
TGTGCCAGCAGGGGGACTAGCGGATCGAACACCGGGGAGCTGTTTTTT
CASRGTSGSNTGELFF
>TRBJ1-4|TRBV27|TRBD1|many
TGTGCCAGCAGTCCGGACAGGGGAATTAATGAAAAACTGTTTTTT
CASSPDRGINEKLFF
>TRBJ1-3|TRBV6-5|.|many
TGTGCCAGCAGTTACGACACCAGGCAAAACACCATATATTTT
CASSYDTRQNTIYF
>TRBJ2-5|TRBV20-1|.|many
TGCAGTGCTCCCCACCCTCCCTACAACGGAGAGACCCAGTACTTC
CSAPHPPYNGETQYF
>TRBJ2-2|TRBV10-3|.|few
TGTGCCATCACACAAGAGTACACCGGGGAGCTGTTTTTT
CAITQEYTGELFF
>TRBJ2-1|TRBV6-2/TRBV6-3|.|few
TGTGCCAGCAGTACCCTATACAATGAGCAGTTCTTC
CASSTLYNEQFF
>TRBJ1-6|TRBV20-1|.|many
TGCAGTGCTAGTGCAGGGCTAGGGGGATCACCCCTCCACTTT
CSASAGLGGSPLHF
>TRBJ2-3|TRBV3-1|.|many
TGTGCCAGCAGCCAAGACAGGGGCCGCACAGAAACGCAGTATTTT
CASSQDRGRTETQYF
>TRBJ1-5|TRBV5-1|TRBD1|many
TGCGCCAGCAGCGCCGGGACAGGGCCCAATCAGCCCCAGCATTTT
CASSAGTGPNQPQHF
>TRBJ2-7|TRBV9|.|many
TGTGCCAGCAGCGCCCGTGGACATACCTACGAGCAGTACTTC
CASSARGHTYEQYF
>TRBJ2-5|TRBV27|TRBD2|.
TGTGCCAGCAGTCCCCAGACTAGCGGGAGAGAGACCCAGTACTTC
CASSPQTSGRETQYF